This entry is about one T cell receptor (beta chain). These data come from a study of blood T cell repertoires in COVID-19. Study members were between roughly 18 and 100 years old and lived in around 24 US regions. TCRdb's copy holds only in-frame clones and misses some; the assay was immunoSEQ multiplex PCR. The sample has roughly 400,000 clones, 80% to 90% seen once. The receptor comes from a woman in her fifties or sixties who had recovered from COVID-19. Material for sequencing was PBMCs or T cells enriched from blood (not recorded which).

The CDR3: CASSQSGGDITDTQYF. CDR3 in DNA: TGTGCCAGCAGCCAATCGGGGGGGGATATCACAGATACGCAGTATTTT. The chain has TRBV4-2 and TRBJ2-3; 8 bases agree with TRBD2. Germline-derived CDR1 and CDR2 are LGHNA and YNFKEQ. The junction had 6 bases not matched to a gene; V was cut back by 2 bases and J by 2 bases. The CDR3 sequence is 16 residues long.